This T cell receptor (beta chain) derives from a study of human T cells and chemical hapten exposure. Study-wide results and caveats: DPC sensitization left the count of TCRs above 1 in 1000 unchanged.

With regard to this clonotype: Its antigen is unknown.

Unique molecular identifiers were linked by the library to individual cDNA molecules. Authors' analysis steps: Samples had a median of 95,638 TCRs, ranging roughly 23,224 to 750,000. In TCRdb, the RACE reads were re-called with MiXCR into one record per CDR3 protein. It is TCRdb's table, rather than the study itself, that gives the V and J calls and clone size. The sample lists under 150,000 distinct CDR3 sequences, roughly 12% occurring once. The time point was: patch test 1, 2 weeks after DPC sensitization. The treatment denotes: therapeutic diphenylcyclopropenone sensitization with weekly scalp DPC. The CDR3 is 14 amino acids. With 0 bases removed from V and 2 bases from J, the gap between germline ends came to 8 bases. Germline V CDR1 and CDR2: KGHSH, LQKENI.

The V and J genes are TRBV18 and TRBJ2-7; D call uncertain. Sequenced material: whole blood, taken in connection with sensitization to the hapten diphenylcyclopropenone (DPC). The sequence derives from a woman in her forties or fifties with alopecia areata. Some clones in this sample may be carry-over from other donors' samples. The CDR3 reads CASSPPVGTYEQYF. The CDR3 region has the DNA TGTGCCAGCTCACCACCAGTGGGAACCTACGAGCAGTACTTC.